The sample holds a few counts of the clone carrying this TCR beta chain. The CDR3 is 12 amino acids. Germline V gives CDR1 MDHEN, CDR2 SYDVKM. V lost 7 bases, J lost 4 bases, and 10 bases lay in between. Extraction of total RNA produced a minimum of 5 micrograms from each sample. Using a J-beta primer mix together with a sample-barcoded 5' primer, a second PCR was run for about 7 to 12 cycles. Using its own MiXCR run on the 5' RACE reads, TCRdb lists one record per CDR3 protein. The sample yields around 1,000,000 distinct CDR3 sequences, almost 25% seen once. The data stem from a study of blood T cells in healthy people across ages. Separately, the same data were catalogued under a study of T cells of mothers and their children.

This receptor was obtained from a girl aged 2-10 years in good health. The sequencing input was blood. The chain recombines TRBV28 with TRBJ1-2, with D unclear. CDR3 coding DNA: TGTGCCAGCACCGGAGCTGGCTATGGCTACACCTTC. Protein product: CASTGAGYGYTF.